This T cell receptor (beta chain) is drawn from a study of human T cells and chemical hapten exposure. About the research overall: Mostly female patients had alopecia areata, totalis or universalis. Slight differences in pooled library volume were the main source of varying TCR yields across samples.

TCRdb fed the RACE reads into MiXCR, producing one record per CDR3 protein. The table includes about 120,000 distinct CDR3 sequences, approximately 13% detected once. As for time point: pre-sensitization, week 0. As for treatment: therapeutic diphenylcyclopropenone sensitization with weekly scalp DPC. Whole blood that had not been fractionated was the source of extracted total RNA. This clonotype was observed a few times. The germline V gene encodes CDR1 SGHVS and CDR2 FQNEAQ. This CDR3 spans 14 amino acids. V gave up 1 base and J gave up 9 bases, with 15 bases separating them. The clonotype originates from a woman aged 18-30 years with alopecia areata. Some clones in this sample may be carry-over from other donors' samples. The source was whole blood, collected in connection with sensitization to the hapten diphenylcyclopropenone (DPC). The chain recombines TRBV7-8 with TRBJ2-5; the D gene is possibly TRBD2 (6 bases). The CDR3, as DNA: TGTGCCAGCAGCTTAGGGCGGGACTCGGCGGCCCAGTACTTC. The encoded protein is CASSLGRDSAAQYF.